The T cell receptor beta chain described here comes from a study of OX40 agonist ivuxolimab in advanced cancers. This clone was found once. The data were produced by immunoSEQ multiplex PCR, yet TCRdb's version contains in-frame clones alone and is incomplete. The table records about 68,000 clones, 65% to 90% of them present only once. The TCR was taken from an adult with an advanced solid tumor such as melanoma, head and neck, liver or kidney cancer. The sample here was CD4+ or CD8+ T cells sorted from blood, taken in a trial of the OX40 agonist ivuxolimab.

This CDR3 reads CASSRQGPTGELFF. In DNA form, the CDR3 reads TGTGCCAGCAGCCGACAGGGCCCGACCGGGGAGCTGTTTTTT. The chain joins TRBV6-1 to TRBJ2-2; 7 bases map to TRBD1. V lost 6 bases and J lost 5; bases outside the gene matches: 6. The length of the CDR3 is 14 residues. CDR1 and CDR2 (germline): MNHNS, SASEGT.